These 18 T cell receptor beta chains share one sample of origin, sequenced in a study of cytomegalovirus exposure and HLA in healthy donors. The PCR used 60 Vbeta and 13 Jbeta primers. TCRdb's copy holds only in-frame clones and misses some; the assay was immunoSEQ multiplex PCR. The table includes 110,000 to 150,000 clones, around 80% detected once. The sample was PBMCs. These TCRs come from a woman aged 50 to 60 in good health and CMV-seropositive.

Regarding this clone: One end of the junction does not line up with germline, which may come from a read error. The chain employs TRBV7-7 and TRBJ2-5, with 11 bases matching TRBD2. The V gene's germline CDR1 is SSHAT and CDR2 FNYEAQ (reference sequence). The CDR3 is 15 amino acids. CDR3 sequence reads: CASSFSTSGEETQYF. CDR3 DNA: TGTGCTAGCAGCTTCTCGACTAGCGGGGAAGAGACCCAGTACTTC.

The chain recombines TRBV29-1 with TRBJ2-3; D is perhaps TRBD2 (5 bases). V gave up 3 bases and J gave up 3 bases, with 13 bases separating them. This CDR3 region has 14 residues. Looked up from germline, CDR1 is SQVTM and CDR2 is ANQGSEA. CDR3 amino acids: CSVESDTGTDTQYF. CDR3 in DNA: TGCAGCGTTGAGAGCGACACGGGAACAGATACGCAGTATTTT.

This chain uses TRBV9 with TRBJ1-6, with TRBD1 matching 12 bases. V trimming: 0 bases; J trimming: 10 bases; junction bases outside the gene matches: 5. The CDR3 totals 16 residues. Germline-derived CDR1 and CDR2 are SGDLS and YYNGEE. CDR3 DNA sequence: TGTGCCAGCAGCGTAGGAGGGACAGGGGGCGGATCACCCCTCCACTTT. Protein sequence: CASSVGGTGGGSPLHF.

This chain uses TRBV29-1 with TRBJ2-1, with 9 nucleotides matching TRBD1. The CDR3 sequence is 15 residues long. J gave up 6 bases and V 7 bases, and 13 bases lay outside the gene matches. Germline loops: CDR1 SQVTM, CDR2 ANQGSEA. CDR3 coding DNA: TGCAGCGCATACCAAGGGACAGGGATATCCAATGAGCAGTTCTTC. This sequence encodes CSAYQGTGISNEQFF.

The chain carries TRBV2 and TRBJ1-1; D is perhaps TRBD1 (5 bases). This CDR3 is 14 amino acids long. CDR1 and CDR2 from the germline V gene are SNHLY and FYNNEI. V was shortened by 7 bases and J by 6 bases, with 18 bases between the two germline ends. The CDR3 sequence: CASISGRLGAEAFF. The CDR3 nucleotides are TGTGCCAGCATTTCGGGCAGACTAGGGGCTGAAGCTTTCTTT.

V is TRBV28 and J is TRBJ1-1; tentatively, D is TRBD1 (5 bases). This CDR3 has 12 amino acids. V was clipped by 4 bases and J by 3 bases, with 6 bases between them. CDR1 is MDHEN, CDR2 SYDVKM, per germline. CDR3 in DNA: TGTGCCAGCAGTTCGGGGGACACTGAAGCTTTCTTT. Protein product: CASSSGDTEAFF.

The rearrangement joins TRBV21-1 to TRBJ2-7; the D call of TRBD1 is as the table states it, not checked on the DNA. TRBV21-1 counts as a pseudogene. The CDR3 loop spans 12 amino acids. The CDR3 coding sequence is TGTGCCAGCAGGCCGTCGACAAGCCCTGAGTACTTC. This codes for CASRPSTSPEYF.

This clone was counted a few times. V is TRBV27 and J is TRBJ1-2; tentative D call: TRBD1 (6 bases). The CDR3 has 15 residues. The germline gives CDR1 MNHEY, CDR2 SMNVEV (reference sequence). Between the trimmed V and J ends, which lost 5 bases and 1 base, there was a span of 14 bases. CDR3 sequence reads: CASSPEDRFNYGYTF. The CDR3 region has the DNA TGTGCCAGCAGTCCCGAAGACAGGTTTAACTATGGCTACACCTTC.

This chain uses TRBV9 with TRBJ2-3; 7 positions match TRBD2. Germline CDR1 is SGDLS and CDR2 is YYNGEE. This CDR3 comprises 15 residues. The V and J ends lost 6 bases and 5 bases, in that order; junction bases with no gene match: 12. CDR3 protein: CASTHSDGRIDTQYF. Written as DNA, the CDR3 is TGTGCCAGCACACATTCCGACGGGAGGATAGATACGCAGTATTTT.

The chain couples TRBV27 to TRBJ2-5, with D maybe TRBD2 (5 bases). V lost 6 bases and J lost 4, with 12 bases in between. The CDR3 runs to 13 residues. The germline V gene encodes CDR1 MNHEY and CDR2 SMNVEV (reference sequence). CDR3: CASRRGGGETQYF. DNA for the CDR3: TGTGCCAGCAGGAGAGGAGGAGGAGAGACCCAGTACTTC.

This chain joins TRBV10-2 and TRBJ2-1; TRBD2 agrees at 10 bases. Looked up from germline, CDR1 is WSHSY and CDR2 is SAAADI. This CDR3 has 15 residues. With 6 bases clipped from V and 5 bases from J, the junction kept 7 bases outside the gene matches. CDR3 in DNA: TGCGCCAGCAGATTAGCGGGGGGAAAAAACAATGAGCAGTTCTTC. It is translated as CASRLAGGKNNEQFF.

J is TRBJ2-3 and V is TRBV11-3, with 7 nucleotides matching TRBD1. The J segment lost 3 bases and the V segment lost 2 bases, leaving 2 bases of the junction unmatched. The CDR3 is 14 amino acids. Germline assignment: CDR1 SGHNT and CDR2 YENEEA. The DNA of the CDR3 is TGTGCCAGCAGCTTACGACAGGGAACAGATACGCAGTATTTT. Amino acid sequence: CASSLRQGTDTQYF.

CDR3 protein: CASRGAGETQYF. The CDR3 DNA follows: TGTGCCAGCAGGGGGGCAGGCGAGACCCAGTACTTC. This rearrangement joins TRBV11-2 to TRBJ2-5; D is perhaps TRBD1 (6 bases). The CDR3 consists of 12 residues. The V end was cut by 6 bases, the J end by 5 bases, with 10 bases between. The germline CDR1 and CDR2 sequences are SGHAT and FQNNGV. Full variable domain (remainder filled in from reference TRBV11-2 and TRBJ2-5): EAGVAQSPRYKIIEKRQSVAFWCNPISGHATLYWYQQILGQGPKLLIQFQNNGVVDDSQLPKDRFSAERLKGVDSTLKIQPAKLEDSAVYLCASRGAGETQYFGPGTRLLVL.

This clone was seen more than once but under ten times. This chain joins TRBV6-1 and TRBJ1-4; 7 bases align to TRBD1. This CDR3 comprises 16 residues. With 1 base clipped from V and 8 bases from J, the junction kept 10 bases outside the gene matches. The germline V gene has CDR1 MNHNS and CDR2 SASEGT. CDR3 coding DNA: TGTGCCAGCAGTGAAGGGAATCTCCAGGGGGGAGAAAAACTGTTTTTT. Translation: CASSEGNLQGGEKLFF.

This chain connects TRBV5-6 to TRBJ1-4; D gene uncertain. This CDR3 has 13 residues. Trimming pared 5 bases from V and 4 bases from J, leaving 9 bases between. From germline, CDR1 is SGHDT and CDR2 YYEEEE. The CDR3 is CASRTRGNEKLFF. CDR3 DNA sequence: TGTGCCAGCAGAACGCGGGGTAATGAAAAACTGTTTTTT.

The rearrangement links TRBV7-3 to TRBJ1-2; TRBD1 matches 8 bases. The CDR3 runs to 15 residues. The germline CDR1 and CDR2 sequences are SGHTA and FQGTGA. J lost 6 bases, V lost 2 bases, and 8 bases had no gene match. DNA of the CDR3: TGTGCCAGCAGCTTAGGGGCAGGGGGCGATGATGGCTACACCTTC. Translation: CASSLGAGGDDGYTF.

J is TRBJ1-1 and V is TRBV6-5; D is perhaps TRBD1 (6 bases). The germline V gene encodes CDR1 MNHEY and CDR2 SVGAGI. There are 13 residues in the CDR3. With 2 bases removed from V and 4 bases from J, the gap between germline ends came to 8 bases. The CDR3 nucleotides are TGTGCCAGCAGTTACACCAGGGGCACTGAAGCTTTCTTT. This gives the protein CASSYTRGTEAFF.

The CDR3, as DNA: TGTGCCAGCAGCTACGACTCTCGTGATTCACCCCTCCACTTT. This encodes CASSYDSRDSPLHF. V and J are TRBV6-1 and TRBJ1-6, with no clear D. Germline lookup yields CDR1 MNHNS and CDR2 SASEGT. CDR3 length: 14 residues. V was shortened by 6 bases and J by 8 bases, with 14 bases between the two germline ends.